The present entry profiles one T cell receptor beta chain with its context. This specimen comes from a study of spatial heterogeneity in lung cancer. TCRdb independently ran MiXCR on the 5' RACE reads; one entry per CDR3 protein. The top ten clones hold less than 25% of a sample with approximately 100,000 distinct CDR3 sequences, roughly a fifth of them seen once. This CDR3 spans 17 amino acids. Germline values: CDR1 SGHAT, CDR2 FQNNGV. Trimming took 6 bases from V and 7 from J; bases not matched to a gene: 12. Time point reported: blood at routine non-recurrence follow-up after resection. This clonotype originated in a male donor with early-stage non-small cell lung cancer. Material: PBMCs, obtained at follow-up. This chain joins TRBV11-2 and TRBJ2-2, with 12 bases that match TRBD1. For the CDR3, the DNA is TGTGCCAGCAGTTCGAGGTCGGGACAGGGGGCAAACGGGGAGCTGTTTTTT. This gives the protein CASSSRSGQGANGELFF.